The 13 T cell receptor beta chains below were found in one sample sequenced in a study of tissue T cells after allogeneic stem cell transplantation (dated by TCRdb to between 2021 and 2024). The library came from the immunoSEQ multiplex PCR assay. TCRdb obtained this table from immuneACCESS and retained in-frame rearrangements with V and J assigned. These tables miss some clones; where compared with another copy, unresolved V genes account for less than half of the shortfall, and the remainder is unexplained. The sample contains about 1,000 clones, roughly 80% of them found a single time. The ten largest clones take up 22% of the sample. Per the publication, the time point label means: human tissue collected at research (rapid) autopsy. The specimen was spleen tissue, collected at autopsy. Receptors were obtained from a female patient aged 18 to 55 with steroid-refractory graft-versus-host disease after an allogeneic stem cell transplant. Once a transplant has taken place, some T cells may be donor derived.

This clone came up once. V gene TRBV6-6 combines with J gene TRBJ2-7; TRBD1 agrees at 7 bases. The CDR3 sequence is 12 residues long. CDR1 and CDR2 (germline): MNHNY, SVGAGI (reference sequence). The V and J ends lost 8 bases and 7 bases, in that order; junction bases with no gene match: 8. CDR3 nucleotides: TGTGCCAGCCTTAAGGGGGCAGGGGAGCAGTACTTC. Amino acid sequence: CASLKGAGEQYF.

This clone was detected only once. The chain recombines TRBV7-9 with TRBJ2-7; 8 positions agree with TRBD2. Germline CDR1 SEHNR, CDR2 FQNEAQ (reference sequence). This CDR3 has 14 amino acids. Trimming cost V 5 bases and J 3 bases; bases outside gene matches: 6. This CDR3 is CASSLPGGGYEQYF. CDR3 nucleotides: TGTGCCAGCAGCCTCCCGGGGGGGGGCTACGAGCAGTACTTC.

The chain recombines TRBV27 with TRBJ1-2; D gene ambiguous. Trimming cost V 4 bases and J 0 bases, with 9 bases left between them. The CDR3 is 14 amino acids. Germline V gene data show CDR1 as MNHEY and CDR2 as SMNVEV (reference sequence). The CDR3: CASSSGIPNYGYTF. The CDR3 DNA follows: TGTGCCAGCAGTTCGGGCATACCTAACTATGGCTACACCTTC.

The J gene is TRBJ2-7, the V gene TRBV2; D may correspond to TRBD1 or TRBD2 (5 bases each). The germline V gene encodes CDR1 SNHLY and CDR2 FYNNEI. The CDR3 runs 12 residues. The ends were cut back, 5 bases at V and 6 bases at J, with 11 bases in the middle. Written as DNA, the CDR3 is TGTGCCAGCAGTCTCTATGGGACCGAGCAGTACTTC. This translates into CASSLYGTEQYF.

The chain carries TRBV24-1 and TRBJ2-7; tentatively, D is TRBD1 or TRBD2 (5 bases each). The CDR3 has 13 residues. CDR1 is KGHDR and CDR2 is SFDVKD in the germline V gene. V shed 4 bases and J shed 5 bases, with 11 bases lying between them. The CDR3, as DNA: TGTGCCACCAGTGACCCCAGAGGGGACGAGCAGTACTTC. Translating it yields CATSDPRGDEQYF.

The rearrangement links TRBV7-6 to TRBJ2-3; D is possibly TRBD1 (6 bases). Per the germline V gene, CDR1 is SGHVS and CDR2 is FNYEAQ. CDR3 length: 15 residues. Trimming left V 5 bases short and J 1 base short, with 13 bases between. The chain's CDR3 is CASSPRQVGTDTQYF. The CDR3 bases are TGTGCCAGCAGCCCCCGACAGGTTGGCACAGATACGCAGTATTTT.

The chain links TRBV5-1 to TRBJ2-1; D unclear. This CDR3 is 14 amino acids long. Germline V gene lookup returns CDR1 SGHRS and CDR2 YFSETQ. V was shortened by 1 base and J by 3 bases, with 8 bases between the two germline ends. The CDR3 nucleotides read TGCGCCAGCAGCTTGAGTGGATTCTACAATGAGCAGTTCTTC. Translated: CASSLSGFYNEQFF.

This clone was seen a handful of times. This chain uses TRBV5-5 with TRBJ2-3; D call uncertain. CDR1 is SGHKS and CDR2 is YYEKEE in the germline V gene (reference sequence). This CDR3 is built from 12 residues. Trimming shortened V by 2 bases and J by 5 bases, and 6 bases separated the two germline ends. The CDR3 loop reads CASSLLRDTQYF. CDR3 nucleotide sequence: TGTGCCAGCAGCTTATTGAGAGATACGCAGTATTTT.

The chain couples TRBV19 to TRBJ1-2; D is uncertain. Trimming took 7 bases from V and 8 from J, leaving 17 bases between them. This CDR3 contains 13 residues. Germline CDR1 reads LNHDA; CDR2 reads SQIVND (reference sequence). The CDR3 spells CASKVREAGGYTF. In DNA, the CDR3 is TGTGCCAGTAAGGTCCGGGAAGCTGGCGGCTACACCTTC.

The rearrangement uses TRBV2 and TRBJ2-7; the D gene is possibly TRBD1 (5 bases). Deletions cut 2 bases from V and 6 bases from J, with 8 bases between. Germline loops: CDR1 SNHLY, CDR2 FYNNEI. This CDR3 comprises 12 residues. The CDR3 nucleotides are TGTGCCAGCAGTGAAATGGGGCGCGAGCAGTACTTC. Encoded protein: CASSEMGREQYF.

The table lists this clone with a count of one. This rearrangement joins TRBV20-1 to TRBJ2-7; D not certain. CDR1 and CDR2 (germline): DFQATT, SNEGSKA (reference sequence). V was cut by 1 base and J by 4 bases, with 5 bases left in between. This CDR3 contains 11 residues. CDR3 sequence: CSARVGYEQYF. The CDR3, as DNA: TGCAGTGCTAGAGTGGGGTACGAGCAGTACTTC.

The rearrangement links TRBV12-3 or TRBV12-4 to TRBJ2-5, with D maybe TRBD1 (6 bases). Trimming shortened V by 6 bases and J by 3 bases, and 11 bases separated the two germline ends. CDR3 length: 13 residues. This CDR3 is CASSSDSKETQYF. CDR3 in DNA: TGTGCCAGCAGCTCGGACAGTAAAGAGACCCAGTACTTC.

This chain uses TRBV6-5 with TRBJ1-2; D perhaps matches TRBD1 (5 bases). The CDR3 sequence is 13 residues long. The V gene's germline CDR1 is MNHEY and CDR2 SVGAGI. V gave up 11 bases and J gave up 2 bases, with 15 bases separating them. CDR3 coding DNA: TGTGCCCTATGGGGCGGAATAAACTATGGCTACACCTTC. It encodes CALWGGINYGYTF.